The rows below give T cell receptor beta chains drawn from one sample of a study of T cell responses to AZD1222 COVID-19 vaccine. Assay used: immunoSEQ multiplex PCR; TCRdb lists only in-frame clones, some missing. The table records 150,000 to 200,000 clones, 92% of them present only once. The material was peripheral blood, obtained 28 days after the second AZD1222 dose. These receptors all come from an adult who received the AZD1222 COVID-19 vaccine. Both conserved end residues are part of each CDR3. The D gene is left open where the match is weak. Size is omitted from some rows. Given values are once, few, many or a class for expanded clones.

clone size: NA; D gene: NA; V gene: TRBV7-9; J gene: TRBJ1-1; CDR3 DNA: TGTGCCAGCAGCCCAGACACCTACTACACTGAAGCTTTCTTT; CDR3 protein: CASSPDTYYTEAFF
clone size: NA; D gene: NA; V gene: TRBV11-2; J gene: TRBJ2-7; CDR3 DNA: TGTGCCAGCAGCCCACTACTCAGGGGTTCCTACGAGCAGTACTTC; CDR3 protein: CASSPLLRGSYEQYF
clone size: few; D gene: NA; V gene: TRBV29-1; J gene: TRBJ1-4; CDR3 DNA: TGCAGCGTTGAAGGTACAGGAACTAATGAAAAACTGTTTTTT; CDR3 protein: CSVEGTGTNEKLFF
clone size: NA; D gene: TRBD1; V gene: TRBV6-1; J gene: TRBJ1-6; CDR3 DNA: TGTGCCAGCATATGGGACAGGGAGAGTGATTCACCCCTCCACTTT; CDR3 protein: CASIWDRESDSPLHF
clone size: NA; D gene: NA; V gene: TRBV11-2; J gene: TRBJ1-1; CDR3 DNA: TGTGCCAGCAGCCAATGGAACACTGAAGCTTTCTTT; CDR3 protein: CASSQWNTEAFF
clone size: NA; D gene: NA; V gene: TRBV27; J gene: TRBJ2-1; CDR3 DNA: TGTGCCAGCAGTCCTCCCGTGGAGGCTTTCCCCAATGAGCAGTTCTTC; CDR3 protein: CASSPPVEAFPNEQFF
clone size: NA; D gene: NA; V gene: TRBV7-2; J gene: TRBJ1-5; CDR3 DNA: TGTGCCAGCAGCTTATTTCTAGGGGCCAATCAGCCCCAGCATTTT; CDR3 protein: CASSLFLGANQPQHF
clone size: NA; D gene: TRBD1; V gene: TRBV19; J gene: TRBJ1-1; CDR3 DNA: TGTGCCAGTATCATCACAGGGGCGGGGACTGAAGCTTTCTTT; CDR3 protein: CASIITGAGTEAFF
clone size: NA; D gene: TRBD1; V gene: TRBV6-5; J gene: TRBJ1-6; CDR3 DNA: TGTGCCAGCAGGCAGGGGGTAGTGTCACCCCTCCACTTT; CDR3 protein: CASRQGVVSPLHF
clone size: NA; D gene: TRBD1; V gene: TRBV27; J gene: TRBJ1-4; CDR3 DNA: TGTGCCAGCAGCCTACGAGGACAGGCTGAAAAACTGTTTTTT; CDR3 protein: CASSLRGQAEKLFF
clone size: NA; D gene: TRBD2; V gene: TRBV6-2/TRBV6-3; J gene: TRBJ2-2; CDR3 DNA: TGTGCCAGCAGTCCCGGGACTAGCGGGGGGCGAATCACCGGGGAGCTGTTTTTT; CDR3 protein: CASSPGTSGGRITGELFF